The 31 T cell receptor beta chains listed next were all sequenced from one sample in a study of blood T cell repertoires in COVID-19. The table came from immunoSEQ multiplex PCR; TCRdb's copy has only in-frame clones and leaves some out. This table holds roughly 290,000 clones, 80% to 90% found once. The sequenced sample consisted of PBMCs or T cells enriched from blood (not recorded which). The receptor set was obtained from a woman in her 30s who had recovered from COVID-19.

The chain joins TRBV28 to TRBJ2-7, with 16 bases fitting TRBD2. The CDR3 has 19 residues. V shed 6 bases, J shed 4 bases, and the junction held 15 bases outside the gene matches. Germline V gives CDR1 MDHEN, CDR2 SYDVKM. CDR3 coding DNA: TGTGCCAGCAGCCCCGGGACTAGCGGGAGGGTCTTCCTCATTTACGAGCAGTACTTC. Amino acids: CASSPGTSGRVFLIYEQYF.

The J gene is TRBJ1-5, the V gene TRBV18; 8 bases line up with TRBD1. J gave up 6 bases and V 6 bases, and 13 bases lay outside the gene matches. Germline CDR1 and CDR2: KGHSH and LQKENI. This CDR3 is 16 amino acids long. Written as DNA, the CDR3 is TGTGCCAGCTCCCAGGGGGGGTCCGGGACAGGTCAGCCCCAGCATTTT. This gives the protein CASSQGGSGTGQPQHF.

This chain's CDR3 is CASSHYGGQEKLFF. CDR3 sequence (DNA): TGTGCCAGCAGCCATTACGGGGGGCAGGAAAAACTGTTTTTT. The chain joins TRBV3-1 (or the pseudogene TRBV3-2) to TRBJ1-4; TRBD1 might be the D (6 bases). Germline V gene sequence: CDR1 LGHDT, CDR2 YNNKEL (reference sequence). The length of the CDR3 is 14 residues. Trimming stripped 3 bases from V and 8 bases from J, with 13 bases between.

This clone was found once. J is TRBJ2-5 and V is TRBV5-5; 11 positions match TRBD2. This CDR3 has 16 residues. V shed 2 bases and J 13 bases; nucleotides not matched to a gene: 16. Germline loops: CDR1 SGHKS, CDR2 YYEKEE (reference sequence). In nucleotides, the CDR3 is TGTGCCAGCAGCTTTTCCTTTAGCGGGAGGGCCCGCCGTTGGTACTTC. It translates to CASSFSFSGRARRWYF.

This chain joins TRBV19 and TRBJ1-5; 7 positions agree with TRBD1. Trimming cost V 6 bases and J 7 bases; bases outside gene matches: 6. Germline V gives CDR1 LNHDA, CDR2 SQIVND (reference sequence). This CDR3 has 13 residues. This chain's CDR3 is CASRRQGGQPQHF. The CDR3 coding sequence is TGTGCCAGTAGGAGACAGGGTGGGCAGCCCCAGCATTTT. Supplemented by reference TRBV19 and TRBJ1-5, the full variable domain reads DGGITQSPKYLFRKEGQNVTLSCEQNLNHDAMYWYRQDPGQGLRLIYYSQIVNDFQKGDIAEGYSVSREKKESFPLTVTSAQKNPTAFYLCASRRQGGQPQHFGDGTRLSIL.

The chain joins TRBV7-8 to TRBJ2-1; D may be TRBD1 (5 bases). The V gene lost 6 bases and the J gene lost 6 bases, with 21 bases spanning the gap. CDR3 length: 16 residues. Germline V gene lookup returns CDR1 SGHVS and CDR2 FQNEAQ. In DNA form, the CDR3 reads TGTGCCAGCAGGCGGAGACAGCGCCCCTTGGGCAATGAGCAGTTCTTC. The encoded protein is CASRRRQRPLGNEQFF.

The chain couples TRBV10-3 to TRBJ2-3; 10 bases line up with TRBD2. Germline CDR1 reads ENHRY; CDR2 reads SYGVKD. J gave up 5 bases and V 5 bases, and 4 bases lay outside the gene matches. The CDR3 runs 14 residues. This CDR3 is CAISSSGRGDTQYF. DNA of the CDR3: TGTGCCATCAGTTCTAGCGGGAGAGGAGATACGCAGTATTTT.

V is TRBV10-1 and J is TRBJ2-7; 9 nucleotides agree with TRBD1. The germline gives CDR1 WNHNN, CDR2 SYGVQD (reference sequence). With 8 bases clipped from V and 4 bases from J, the junction kept 12 bases outside the gene matches. This CDR3 comprises 15 residues. CDR3 sequence: CASSLPGQGIYEQYF. DNA for the CDR3: TGCGCCAGCTCCTTACCGGGACAGGGAATTTACGAGCAGTACTTC.

The chain combines TRBV11-2 with TRBJ1-4; 11 positions agree with TRBD1. Germline V CDR1 and CDR2: SGHAT, FQNNGV. This CDR3 comprises 16 residues. J was trimmed by 3 bases and V by 2 bases; bases with no gene match: 2. As DNA, the CDR3 is TGTGCCAGCAGCTTATGGACAGGGGGCCCTAATGAAAAACTGTTTTTT. This gives the protein CASSLWTGGPNEKLFF.

This chain connects TRBV5-1 to TRBJ2-3; the D is unclear. The CDR3 runs to 14 residues. Germline V lookup: CDR1 SGHRS, CDR2 YFSETQ. With 1 base removed from V and 0 bases from J, the gap between germline ends came to 6 bases. The DNA of the CDR3 is TGCGCCAGCAGCTTGATAGCTAGCACAGATACGCAGTATTTT. Translation: CASSLIASTDTQYF.

The chain recombines TRBV28 with TRBJ2-7, with 8 bases that match TRBD1. The germline CDR1 and CDR2 sequences are MDHEN and SYDVKM. The trim removed 2 bases at V and 5 bases at J, leaving 8 bases unmatched. The length of the CDR3 is 15 residues. The CDR3 nucleotides read TGTGCCAGCAGTTTAAGTGGACAGGGTTCGAACGAGCAGTACTTC. Its translation is CASSLSGQGSNEQYF.

The chain uses TRBV5-8 and TRBJ1-1; D remains unclear. V lost 4 bases to trimming and J lost 4 bases, with 17 bases between them. The V gene's germline CDR1 is SGHTS and CDR2 YDEGEE. This CDR3 is 15 amino acids long. Here the CDR3 DNA reads TGTGCCAGCAGCAACGTCCTAGGAGGAGGCACTGAAGCTTTCTTT. Translated, it gives CASSNVLGGGTEAFF.

The J gene is TRBJ1-3, the V gene TRBV6-1; no firm D call. The length of the CDR3 is 16 residues. CDR1 is MNHNS, CDR2 SASEGT, per germline. The germline V and J ends were trimmed by 0 bases and 4 bases, with 13 bases remaining between them. The CDR3 nucleotides are TGTGCCAGCAGTGAAGCGCTTCGTCAGTACGGAAACACCATATATTTT. The encoded protein is CASSEALRQYGNTIYF.

The J gene is TRBJ2-3, the V gene TRBV19; 9 bases align to TRBD2. The V gene's germline CDR1 is LNHDA and CDR2 SQIVND (reference sequence). J lost 3 bases, V lost 6 bases, and 10 bases had no gene match. CDR3 length: 16 amino acids. The CDR3 nucleotides are TGTGCCAGTAGGCCCCGGAGCGGGGGGTCGACAGATACGCAGTATTTT. Its protein is CASRPRSGGSTDTQYF.

The chain joins TRBV27 to TRBJ2-3; perhaps TRBD1 as D (6 bases). The germline V gene has CDR1 MNHEY and CDR2 SMNVEV (reference sequence). Trimming took off 7 bases at V and 2 bases at J, with 13 bases between the two ends. The CDR3 is 14 amino acids. The CDR3 sequence: CASKDGQNTDTQYF. Here the CDR3 DNA reads TGTGCCAGCAAGGATGGACAGAACACAGATACGCAGTATTTT.

The V gene is TRBV14, the J gene TRBJ2-2, with no clear D. V lost 1 base to trimming and J lost 1 base, with 16 bases between them. Germline loops: CDR1 SGHDN, CDR2 FVKESK. The CDR3 loop spans 18 amino acids. CDR3 region: CASSQVLYFTVNTGELFF. The CDR3 DNA reads as TGTGCCAGCAGCCAAGTTCTATATTTTACTGTGAACACCGGGGAGCTGTTTTTT. The full variable domain, completed using reference TRBV14 and TRBJ2-2, is EAGVTQFPSHSVIEKGQTVTLRCDPISGHDNLYWYRRVMGKEIKFLLHFVKESKQDESGMPNNRFLAERTGGTYSTLKVQPAELEDSGVYFCASSQVLYFTVNTGELFFGEGSRLTVL.

The chain uses TRBV7-9 and TRBJ2-6; weak D call: TRBD1 (5 bases). The V gene lost 1 base and the J gene lost 1 base, with 5 bases spanning the gap. The germline V gene has CDR1 SEHNR and CDR2 FQNEAQ (reference sequence). The CDR3 runs 15 residues. The CDR3 region is CASSLEGSGANVLTF. As DNA, the CDR3 is TGTGCCAGCAGCTTAGAGGGGTCTGGGGCCAACGTCCTGACTTTC.

V is TRBV3-1 (or the pseudogene TRBV3-2) and J is TRBJ1-6; 9 bases fit TRBD1. The V segment lost 8 bases and the J segment 9 bases; nucleotides outside the gene matches: 8. The CDR3 sequence is 14 residues long. Germline values: CDR1 LGHDT, CDR2 YNNKEL (reference sequence). DNA for the CDR3: TGTGCCAGCGACCCGGGACAGGGAAGTTCACCCCTCCACTTT. Translated, it gives CASDPGQGSSPLHF.

The V call is TRBV12-3 or TRBV12-4, the J call TRBJ1-3, with D unresolved. This CDR3 has 13 residues. Trimming cost V 8 bases and J 3 bases, with 11 bases left between them. CDR3 protein: CASLEFGGNTIYF. The CDR3, as DNA: TGTGCCAGCCTGGAGTTTGGTGGAAACACCATATATTTT.

The chain carries TRBV6-5 and TRBJ2-1, with 9 bases fitting TRBD1. V lost 2 bases to trimming and J lost 4 bases; unmatched junction nucleotides: 6. Germline V gene data show CDR1 as MNHEY and CDR2 as SVGAGI. The CDR3 runs 16 residues. CDR3 coding DNA: TGTGCCAGCAGTTACGGGACAGGGCCCCCTTACAATGAGCAGTTCTTC. It codes for CASSYGTGPPYNEQFF.

This chain connects TRBV27 to TRBJ2-3; no definite D call. CDR3 length: 15 amino acids. Germline V gene data show CDR1 as MNHEY and CDR2 as SMNVEV (reference sequence). Trimming stripped 7 bases from V and 0 bases from J, with 14 bases between. The CDR3 DNA follows: TGTGCCAGCAAAAGGAGCGAGACTAGCACAGATACGCAGTATTTT. It translates to CASKRSETSTDTQYF.

The DNA for the CDR3 is TGTGCCAGCAGTTGGAACCCGGCGGGACAGGGGACCAAAAACATTCAGTACTTC. Protein product: CASSWNPAGQGTKNIQYF. The genes are TRBV28 and TRBJ2-4, with 10 bases fitting TRBD1. The junction had 11 bases not matched to a gene; V was cut back by 4 bases and J by 2 bases. Germline-derived CDR1 and CDR2 are MDHEN and SYDVKM. The CDR3 contains 18 residues.

The chain carries TRBV6-5 and TRBJ1-2; 11 bases map to TRBD1. The CDR3 length is 14 residues. V lost 6 bases, J lost 4 bases, and 4 bases stayed unmatched. In germline, CDR1 is MNHEY, CDR2 SVGAGI. The CDR3 sequence is CASRSGQGGYGYTF. DNA for the CDR3: TGTGCCAGCAGATCGGGACAGGGGGGCTATGGCTACACCTTC.

The rearrangement joins TRBV19 to TRBJ2-3; a possible D gene is TRBD1 (6 bases). CDR1 and CDR2 (germline): LNHDA, SQIVND (reference sequence). Trimming stripped 1 base from V and 0 bases from J, with 8 bases between. This CDR3 contains 15 residues. The CDR3 DNA reads TGTGCCAGTAGTATAGTGGGGGCTAGCACAGATACGCAGTATTTT. Residues: CASSIVGASTDTQYF.

The rearrangement joins TRBV28 to TRBJ1-2, with 8 bases that match TRBD1. V shed 6 bases, J shed 3 bases, and the junction held 6 bases outside the gene matches. From germline, CDR1 is MDHEN and CDR2 SYDVKM. This CDR3 has 14 residues. CDR3 sequence (DNA): TGTGCCAGCAGCCTGACAGGGGCCTACTATGGCTACACCTTC. Translated, it gives CASSLTGAYYGYTF.

The gene calls are TRBV29-1 and TRBJ2-2, with 7 bases fitting TRBD1. V lost 4 bases and J lost 5; bases outside the gene matches: 10. CDR3 size: 15 residues. Germline CDR1 reads SQVTM; CDR2 reads ANQGSEA. The CDR3 sequence is CSVGRGPGLTGELFF. The CDR3 nucleotides are TGCAGCGTTGGAAGGGGGCCGGGCCTAACCGGGGAGCTGTTTTTT.

The chain joins TRBV19 to TRBJ2-7, with TRBD2 matching 8 bases. This CDR3 has 14 amino acids. Losses at the gene ends were 5 bases for V and 3 bases for J; bases not matched to a gene: 6. CDR1 is LNHDA, CDR2 SQIVND, per germline (reference sequence). For the CDR3, the DNA is TGTGCCAGTAGTGATTCGGGGACTAGCTACGAGCAGTACTTC. The encoded protein is CASSDSGTSYEQYF.

This chain uses TRBV2 with TRBJ2-7, with a tentative D call TRBD1 (7 bases). Germline-derived CDR1 and CDR2 are SNHLY and FYNNEI. Trimming took off 4 bases at V and 0 bases at J, with 13 bases between the two ends. This CDR3 has 15 amino acids. As DNA, the CDR3 is TGTGCCAGCAGTGTAGGCAGGGGGGTCTCCTACGAGCAGTACTTC. Translating it yields CASSVGRGVSYEQYF. Filled out from reference TRBV2 and TRBJ2-7, the complete variable domain reads EPEVTQTPSHQVTQMGQEVILRCVPISNHLYFYWYRQILGQKVEFLVSFYNNEISEKSEIFDDQFSVERPDGSNFTLKIRSTKLEDSAMYFCASSVGRGVSYEQYFGPGTRLTVT.

This chain links TRBV11-2 with TRBJ1-5; D is possibly TRBD1 (5 bases). CDR3 length: 14 amino acids. Germline CDR1 SGHAT, CDR2 FQNNGV. V was shortened by 8 bases and J by 5 bases, with 16 bases between the two germline ends. CDR3 bases: TGTGCCAGCCTGCGGCAGGGTTATGATCAGCCCCAGCATTTT. Encoded protein: CASLRQGYDQPQHF.

The chain carries TRBV15 and TRBJ1-1; tentative D call: TRBD1 (6 bases). The V end lost 0 bases, the J end lost 5 bases, and 25 bases lay between the germline ends. Looked up from germline, CDR1 is LNHNV and CDR2 is YYDKDF (reference sequence). CDR3 size: 19 residues. CDR3 DNA: TGTGCCACCAGCAGAGATAATATAGAGGCAGGGGCCTCGAGAACTGAAGCTTTCTTT. It yields the protein CATSRDNIEAGASRTEAFF.

Details on this clone: This CDR3 is also generated by other DNA sequences in the sample. J is TRBJ2-7 and V is TRBV7-8, with D uncertain. Germline CDR1 reads SGHVS; CDR2 reads FQNEAQ. The CDR3 consists of 12 residues. V lost 5 bases to trimming and J lost 4 bases, with 9 bases between them. CDR3 region: CASSLDLYEQYF. CDR3 bases: TGTGCCAGCAGCCTTGACTTATACGAGCAGTACTTC.